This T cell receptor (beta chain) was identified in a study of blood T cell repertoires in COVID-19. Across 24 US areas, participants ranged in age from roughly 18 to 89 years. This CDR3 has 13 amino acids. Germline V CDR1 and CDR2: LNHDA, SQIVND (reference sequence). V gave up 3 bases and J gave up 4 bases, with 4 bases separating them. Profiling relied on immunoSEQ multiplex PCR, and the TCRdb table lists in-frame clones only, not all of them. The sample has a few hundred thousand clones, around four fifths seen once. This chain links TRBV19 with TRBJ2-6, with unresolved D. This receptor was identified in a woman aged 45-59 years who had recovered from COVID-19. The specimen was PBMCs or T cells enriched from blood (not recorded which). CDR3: CASSMAGANVLTF. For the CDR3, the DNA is TGTGCCAGTAGTATGGCCGGGGCCAACGTCCTGACTTTC.